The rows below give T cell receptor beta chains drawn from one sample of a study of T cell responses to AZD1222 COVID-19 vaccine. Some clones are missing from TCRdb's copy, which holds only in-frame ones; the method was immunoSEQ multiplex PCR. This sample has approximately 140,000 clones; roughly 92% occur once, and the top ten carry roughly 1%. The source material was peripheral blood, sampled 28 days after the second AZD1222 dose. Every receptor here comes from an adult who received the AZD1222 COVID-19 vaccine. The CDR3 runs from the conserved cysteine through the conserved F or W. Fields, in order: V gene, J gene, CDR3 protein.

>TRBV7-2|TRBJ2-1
CASSSAPGQGRNEQFF
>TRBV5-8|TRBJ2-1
CASSRAYNEQFF
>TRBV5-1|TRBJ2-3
CASSLGLGRTDTQYF
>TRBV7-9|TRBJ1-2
CASSLATGYGYTF
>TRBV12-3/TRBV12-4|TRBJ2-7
CASRGDYSYEQYF
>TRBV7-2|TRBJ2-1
CASSRYNNEQFF
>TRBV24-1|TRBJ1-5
CATSERTALGGNQPQHF
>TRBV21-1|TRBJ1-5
CASSKARVSNQPQHF
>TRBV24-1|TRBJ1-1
CATSGAGGDTEAFF
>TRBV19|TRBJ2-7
CASSAGTLYEQYF
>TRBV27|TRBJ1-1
CASSFREGITEAFF
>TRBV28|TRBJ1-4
CASSRGGMDEKLFF
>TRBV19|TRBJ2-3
CATFYPSASTDTQYF
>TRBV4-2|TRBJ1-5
CASSRLYDRGDQPQHF
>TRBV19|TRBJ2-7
CASSIAIQHNYEQYF
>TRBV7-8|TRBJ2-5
CASTQPSLAETVQETQYF
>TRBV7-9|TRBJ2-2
CASSLYGSPTGELFF
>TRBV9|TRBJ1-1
CANLQNRGRWTEAFF
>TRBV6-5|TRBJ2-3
CASRRAGGLDTQYF
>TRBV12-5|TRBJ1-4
CASGRQGEKLFF
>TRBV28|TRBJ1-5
CASMSGGWSSNQPQHF
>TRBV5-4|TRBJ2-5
CARRQGKQETQYF
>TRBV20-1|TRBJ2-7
CSASLPSTGVHYEQYF
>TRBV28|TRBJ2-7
CASQMGGAHYEQYF
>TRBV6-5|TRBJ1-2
CASSTTSPPYGYTF
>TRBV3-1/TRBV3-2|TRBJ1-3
CASSDRDSRFSQTIYF
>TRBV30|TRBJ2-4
CAWSVADGIQYF
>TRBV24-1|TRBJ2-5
CATPPGSGSEPRETQYF
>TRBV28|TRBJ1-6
CASSPPTGANNSPLHF
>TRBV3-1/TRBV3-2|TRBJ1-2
CASSPPGRLFLGYTF
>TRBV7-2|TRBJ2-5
CASSFGTSGRGGETQYF
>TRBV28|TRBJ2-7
CASRQQGTFSYEQYF
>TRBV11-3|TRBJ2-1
CASSSLRGVGEQFF
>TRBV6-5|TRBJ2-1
CASSRTSGAYNEQFF
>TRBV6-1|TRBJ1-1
CASSESGGWGEAFF
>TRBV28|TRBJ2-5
CASSSGLAGGQETQYF
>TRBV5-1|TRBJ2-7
CASSLTGDSSYEQYF
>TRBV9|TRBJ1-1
CASSFSGRDSEAFF
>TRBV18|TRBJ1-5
CASSWSDRGRWGNQPQHF
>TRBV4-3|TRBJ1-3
CASSQDRGGTGNTIYF
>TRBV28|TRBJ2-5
CASSFRRPQETQYF
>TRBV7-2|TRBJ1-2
CASSLDPANYGYTF
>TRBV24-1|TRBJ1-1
CATRDRKGAEAFF
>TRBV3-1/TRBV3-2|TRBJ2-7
CASSPVSSYEQYF
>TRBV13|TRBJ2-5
CASSFSGTGVETQYF
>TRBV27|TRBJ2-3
CASSSSGVGTQYF
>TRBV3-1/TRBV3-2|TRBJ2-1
CASSQGRLAGANEQFF
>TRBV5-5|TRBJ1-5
CASSFDGSNQPQHF
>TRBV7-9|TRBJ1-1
CASSLDEAEAFF
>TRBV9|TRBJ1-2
CASRERGAFTF